One sample yielded the 10 T cell receptor beta chains listed below, sequenced in a study of OX40 agonist ivuxolimab in advanced cancers. Sequencing was performed with immunoSEQ multiplex PCR; in TCRdb, only in-frame clones are kept and a portion is missing. Seen here are over 70,000 clones, around 87% observed once, and the top ten hold about 1.6%. This material consisted of CD4+ or CD8+ T cells sorted from blood, taken in a trial of the OX40 agonist ivuxolimab. These receptors all come from an adult with an advanced solid tumor such as melanoma, head and neck, liver or kidney cancer.

The gene calls are TRBV2 and TRBJ1-2; 8 positions match TRBD1. J was trimmed by 3 bases and V by 11 bases; bases with no gene match: 5. The germline V gene has CDR1 SNHLY and CDR2 FYNNEI. The CDR3 sequence is 12 residues long. The CDR3 bases are TGTGCCCAAGGACAGGGCGACTATGGCTACACCTTC. Its translation: CAQGQGDYGYTF.

The V gene is TRBV7-2, the J gene TRBJ2-3; 7 bases align to TRBD2. The germline V gene has CDR1 SGHTA and CDR2 FQGNSA. The CDR3 spans 14 residues. V shed 3 bases, J shed 9 bases, and the junction held 9 bases outside the gene matches. Here the CDR3 DNA reads TGTGCCAGCAGCTTCCTAGCGGAGCCTCCGACGCAGTATTTT. Its translation: CASSFLAEPPTQYF.

CDR3: CASSLTETWGRGYTF. CDR3 coding DNA: TGTGCCAGCAGCTTAACAGAGACTTGGGGGAGAGGCTACACCTTC. The V gene is TRBV7-3, the J gene TRBJ1-2; D possibly corresponds to TRBD1 (5 bases). The CDR3 is 15 residues long. V was pared by 0 bases and J by 8 bases, with 16 bases between. Germline lookup yields CDR1 SGHTA and CDR2 FQGTGA. The full variable domain, rest sourced from reference TRBV7-3 and TRBJ1-2, is GAGVSQTPSNKVTEKGKYVELRCDPISGHTALYWYRQSLGQGPEFLIYFQGTGAADDSGLPNDRFFAVRPEGSVSTLKIQRTERGDSAVYLCASSLTETWGRGYTFGSGTRLTVV.

This chain uses TRBV14 with TRBJ2-6; D call uncertain. This CDR3 comprises 14 residues. Per germline, CDR1 SGHDN and CDR2 FVKESK. With 8 bases removed from V and 0 bases from J, the gap between germline ends came to 8 bases. CDR3 bases: TGTGCCAGCCAGTACAGCTCTGGGGCCAACGTCCTGACTTTC. Translated: CASQYSSGANVLTF.

The rearrangement links TRBV14 to TRBJ2-5; no clear D. Looked up from germline, CDR1 is SGHDN and CDR2 is FVKESK. This CDR3 contains 13 residues. Trimming removed 6 bases from V and 5 bases from J, with 13 bases in between. Written as DNA, the CDR3 is TGTGCCAGCAGTCTTGGCCTAGTTGAGACCCAGTACTTC. This translates into CASSLGLVETQYF.

V gene TRBV5-6 combines with J gene TRBJ2-7; D possibly corresponds to TRBD2 (6 bases). Trimming removed 2 bases at V and 8 bases at J, with 14 bases between. The length of the CDR3 is 13 residues. The germline V gene has CDR1 SGHDT and CDR2 YYEEEE. CDR3 nucleotide sequence: TGTGCCAGCAGCTTCGCGGGACCCTCCCAGCAGTACTTC. Translated: CASSFAGPSQQYF.

This clone was counted a single time. This chain joins TRBV7-2 and TRBJ1-5; 7 bases match TRBD1. V lost 5 bases and J lost 3; bases outside the gene matches: 4. CDR1 is SGHTA, CDR2 FQGNSA, per germline. The CDR3 runs to 14 residues. The DNA for the CDR3 is TGTGCCAGCAGCCGTGGACAGGCCAATCAGCCCCAGCATTTT. It encodes CASSRGQANQPQHF.

The chain couples TRBV14 to TRBJ1-1; D is uncertain. Germline loops: CDR1 SGHDN, CDR2 FVKESK. Trimming took off 4 bases at V and 5 bases at J, with 14 bases between the two ends. The CDR3 sequence is 14 residues long. The CDR3 DNA follows: TGTGCCAGCAGCCCCACGAGCCGGAGTACTGAAGCTTTCTTT. Translating gives CASSPTSRSTEAFF. Filled out from reference TRBV14 and TRBJ1-1, the complete variable domain reads EAGVTQFPSHSVIEKGQTVTLRCDPISGHDNLYWYRRVMGKEIKFLLHFVKESKQDESGMPNNRFLAERTGGTYSTLKVQPAELEDSGVYFCASSPTSRSTEAFFGQGTRLTVV.

The count of this clone is one. The chain joins TRBV15 to TRBJ1-4, with no clear D. The germline V and J ends were trimmed by 0 bases and 7 bases, with 9 bases remaining between them. The germline V gene encodes CDR1 LNHNV and CDR2 YYDKDF (reference sequence). The CDR3 totals 14 residues. CDR3 sequence (DNA): TGTGCCACCAGCAGAGATGAGGCAAGTGAAAAACTGTTTTTT. It encodes CATSRDEASEKLFF.

This clone appeared a single time. V and J are TRBV5-8 and TRBJ1-6, with 8 nucleotides matching TRBD1. Germline CDR1 SGHTS, CDR2 YDEGEE. Trimming removed 3 bases from V and 7 bases from J; junction bases left unmatched: 6. The CDR3 consists of 15 residues. The CDR3 nucleotides are TGTGCCAGCAGCTACAGGACAGGGAGGAATTCACCCCTCCACTTT. It is translated as CASSYRTGRNSPLHF.